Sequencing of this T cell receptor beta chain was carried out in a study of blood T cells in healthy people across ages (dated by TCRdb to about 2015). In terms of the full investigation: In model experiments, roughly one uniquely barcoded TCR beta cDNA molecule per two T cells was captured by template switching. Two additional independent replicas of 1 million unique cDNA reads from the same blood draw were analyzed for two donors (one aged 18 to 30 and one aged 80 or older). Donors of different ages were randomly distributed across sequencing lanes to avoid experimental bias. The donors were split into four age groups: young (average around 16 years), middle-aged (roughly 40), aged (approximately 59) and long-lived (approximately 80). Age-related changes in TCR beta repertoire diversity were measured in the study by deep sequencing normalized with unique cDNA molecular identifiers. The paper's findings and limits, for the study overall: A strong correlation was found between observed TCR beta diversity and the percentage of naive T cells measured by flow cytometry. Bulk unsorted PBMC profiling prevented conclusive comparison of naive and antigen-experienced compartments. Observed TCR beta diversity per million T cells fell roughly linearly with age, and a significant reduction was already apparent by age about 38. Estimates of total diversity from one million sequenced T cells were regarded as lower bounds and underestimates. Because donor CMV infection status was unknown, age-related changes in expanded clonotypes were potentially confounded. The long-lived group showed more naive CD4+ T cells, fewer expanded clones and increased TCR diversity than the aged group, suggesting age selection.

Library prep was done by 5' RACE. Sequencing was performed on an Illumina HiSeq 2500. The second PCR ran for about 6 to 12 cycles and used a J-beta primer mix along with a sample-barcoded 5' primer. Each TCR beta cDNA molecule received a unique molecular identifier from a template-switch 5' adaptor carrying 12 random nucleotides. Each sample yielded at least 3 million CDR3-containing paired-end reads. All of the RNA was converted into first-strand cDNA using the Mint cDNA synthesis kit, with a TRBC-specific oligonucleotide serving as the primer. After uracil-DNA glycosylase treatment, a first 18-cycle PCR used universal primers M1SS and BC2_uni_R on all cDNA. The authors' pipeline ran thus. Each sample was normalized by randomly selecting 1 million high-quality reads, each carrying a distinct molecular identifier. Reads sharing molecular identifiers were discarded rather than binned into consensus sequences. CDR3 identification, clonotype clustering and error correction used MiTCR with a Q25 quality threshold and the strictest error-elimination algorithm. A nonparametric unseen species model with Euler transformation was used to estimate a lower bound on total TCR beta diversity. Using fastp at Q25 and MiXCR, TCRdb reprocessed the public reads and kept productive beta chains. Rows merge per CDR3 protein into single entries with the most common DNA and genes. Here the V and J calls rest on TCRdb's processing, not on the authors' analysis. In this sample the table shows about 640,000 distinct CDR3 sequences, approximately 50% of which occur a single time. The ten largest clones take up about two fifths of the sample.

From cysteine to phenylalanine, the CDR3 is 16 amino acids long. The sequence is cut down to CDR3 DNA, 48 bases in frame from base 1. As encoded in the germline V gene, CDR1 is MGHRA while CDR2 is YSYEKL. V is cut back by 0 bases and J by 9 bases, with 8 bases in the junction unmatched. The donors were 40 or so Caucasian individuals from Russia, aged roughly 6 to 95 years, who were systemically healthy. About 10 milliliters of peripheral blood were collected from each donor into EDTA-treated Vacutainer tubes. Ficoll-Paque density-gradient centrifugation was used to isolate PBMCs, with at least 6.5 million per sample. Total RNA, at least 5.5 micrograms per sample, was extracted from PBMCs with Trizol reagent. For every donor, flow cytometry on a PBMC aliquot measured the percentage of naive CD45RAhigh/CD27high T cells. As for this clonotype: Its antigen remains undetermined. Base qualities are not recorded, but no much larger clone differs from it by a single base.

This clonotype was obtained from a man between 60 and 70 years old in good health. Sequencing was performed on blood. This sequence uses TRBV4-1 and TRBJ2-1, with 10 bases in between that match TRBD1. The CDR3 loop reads CASSQDPDRGQGEQFF. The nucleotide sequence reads TGCGCCAGCAGCCAAGATCCTGACAGGGGGCAAGGTGAGCAGTTCTTC.